Below, one T cell receptor (beta chain) is given with its context. At one of its ends the junction is not consistent with the germline gene, which may arise from a read error. This table comes from immunoSEQ multiplex PCR, and its TCRdb copy is limited to in-frame clones, with some not included. The sample consists of about 320,000 clones, roughly nine tenths of them appearing once. The cohort comprised adults aged roughly 18 to 95 years residing in around 25 US areas. Grouping used clinical history reported by participants in a survey and questionnaire. Cohort 3 donors were reported recovered after two negative PCRs, clearance, or symptom resolution. The CDR3 has 19 amino acids. Germline V gene sequence: CDR1 SGHRS, CDR2 YFSETQ. This sample was included in a study of blood T cell repertoires in COVID-19. Overall study context: Both acute and convalescent COVID-19 samples were obtained from the United States, Italy and Spain.

Sequenced sample: PBMCs or T cells enriched from blood (not recorded which). This clonotype was sampled from a man in his 60s who had recovered from COVID-19. This chain connects TRBV5-1 to TRBJ1-6; D is unclear. The DNA of the CDR3 is TGCGCCAGCAGATTGGCCTCCAGCGGCGTCCGGGACTATAATTCACCCCTCCACTTT. This gives the protein CASRLASSGVRDYNSPLHF. Variable domain in full (rest from reference TRBV5-1 and TRBJ1-6): KAGVTQTPRYLIKTRGQQVTLSCSPISGHRSVSWYQQTPGQGLQFLFEYFSETQRNKGNFPGRFSGRQFSNSRSEMNVSTLELGDSALYLCASRLASSGVRDYNSPLHFGNGTRLTVT.